The T cell receptor beta chain described here comes from a study of blood T cell repertoires in COVID-19. In the authors' workflow: Scientists estimated how many nucleated cells there were by amplifying reference gene primers. This table comes from immunoSEQ multiplex PCR, and its TCRdb copy is limited to in-frame clones, with some not included. V and J calls and clone size are as listed in that table; D and trimming were resolved from the DNA. The sample includes fewer than 350,000 clones, 70% to 90% of them seen just once. This CDR3 contains 12 residues. Germline CDR1 is SNHLY and CDR2 is FYNNEI. Trimming stripped 9 bases from V and 4 bases from J, with 12 bases between.

The material sequenced was peripheral blood. The chain links TRBV2 to TRBJ1-1; D gene uncertain. This TCR was sampled from a young woman with COVID-19, enrolled during active disease. The CDR3 reads CASVTMSTEAFF. The CDR3 region has the DNA TGTGCCAGTGTGACAATGTCCACTGAAGCTTTCTTT.